The 22 T cell receptor beta chains in this list originate from one sample, sequenced in a study of T cells after yellow fever vaccination (dated by TCRdb to the late 2010s). The library was produced with 5' RACE. The run used an Illumina HiSeq 2500. The public reads were reanalyzed by TCRdb: fastp trimming at Q25, MiXCR alignment, in-frame beta chains only. All rows with the same CDR3 protein become a single entry with the most common DNA and genes. In all, the sample holds 300,000 to 400,000 distinct CDR3 sequences, and roughly 8.7% of those were seen once. Of the sample, over 15% is held by the ten largest clones. According to the study, the label for this sample's treatment or condition signals: live attenuated yellow fever vaccine strain. Sequenced material: PBMCs, taken on the day of the first yellow fever vaccination. These receptors all come from a man younger than 35 who received the YFV17D yellow fever vaccine.

This clonotype was recorded a few times. CDR3 in amino acids: CASGLVSFTDTQYF. In DNA, the CDR3 is TGTGCTAGTGGTTTGGTGTCATTCACAGATACGCAGTATTTT. The J gene is TRBJ2-3, the V gene TRBV12-5; no clear D gene. Germline V CDR1 and CDR2: LGHNT, FRNRAP. The CDR3 covers 14 residues. V lost 0 bases, J lost 2 bases, and 6 bases lay in between.

This clonotype has ten or more counts. This rearrangement joins TRBV5-1 to TRBJ1-2, with a weak D call TRBD1 (5 bases). Trimming took 1 base from V and 8 from J, leaving 18 bases between them. CDR1 is SGHRS, CDR2 YFSETQ, per germline. The CDR3 is 15 residues long. CDR3 in amino acids: CASSLSDRTVRGYTF. The CDR3 coding sequence is TGCGCCAGCAGCTTGTCCGACAGAACCGTGCGAGGCTACACCTTC.

This clonotype came up many times. This chain joins TRBV4-2 and TRBJ1-5; D unclear. The germline CDR1 and CDR2 sequences are LGHNA and YNFKEQ. The CDR3 is 16 residues long. Deletions cut 1 base from V and 2 bases from J, with 12 bases between. Here the CDR3 DNA reads TGTGCCAGCAGCCAAGTACCCGGACTCCGCAATCAGCCCCAGCATTTT. Translation: CASSQVPGLRNQPQHF.

This clonotype appeared a few times. The rearrangement joins TRBV6-5 to TRBJ2-7; no clear D. CDR3 length equals 14 residues. In germline, CDR1 is MNHEY, CDR2 SVGAGI. V lost 2 bases to trimming and J lost 3 bases, with 11 bases between them. CDR3: CASSYDFTHYEQYF. As DNA, the CDR3 is TGTGCCAGCAGTTACGACTTTACCCACTACGAGCAGTACTTC.

This clonotype was counted between two and nine times. This chain uses TRBV7-2 with TRBJ1-6; 7 bases match TRBD1. Per the germline V gene, CDR1 is SGHTA and CDR2 is FQGNSA. J gave up 8 bases and V 3 bases, and 7 bases lay outside the gene matches. The CDR3 sequence is 15 residues long. The CDR3 loop is CASSFDTGEYSPLHF. DNA for the CDR3: TGTGCCAGCAGCTTCGATACAGGGGAGTATTCACCCCTCCACTTT.

This clonotype was seen only a few times. The gene calls are TRBV7-2 and TRBJ2-7; possibly TRBD1 for D (6 bases). Per germline, CDR1 SGHTA and CDR2 FQGNSA. V dropped 5 bases and J dropped 2 bases, with 10 bases sitting between them. The CDR3 is 13 residues long. As DNA, the CDR3 is TGTGCCAGCAGCACAGGGACCCCCTACGAGCAGTACTTC. It yields the protein CASSTGTPYEQYF.

The sample holds many counts of this clonotype. This chain uses TRBV6-6 with TRBJ2-5; 11 nucleotides line up with TRBD1. There are 13 residues in the CDR3. CDR1 and CDR2 from the germline V gene are MNHNY and SVGAGI (reference sequence). V dropped 6 bases and J dropped 4; count of bases not matched to a gene: 1. CDR3 protein: CASSGTGGETQYF. CDR3 in DNA: TGTGCCAGCAGCGGGACAGGGGGAGAGACCCAGTACTTC.

This clonotype has more than one count but fewer than ten. This chain joins TRBV6-4 and TRBJ2-5; a weak D match, TRBD2 (6 bases). Germline V gene data show CDR1 as MRHNA and CDR2 as SNTAGT. V was shortened by 5 bases and J by 1 base, with 14 bases between the two germline ends. This CDR3 comprises 15 residues. The CDR3 is CASSPQPGGQETQYF. CDR3 DNA: TGTGCCAGCAGTCCCCAACCCGGGGGCCAAGAGACCCAGTACTTC.

In this sample, this clonotype turned up many times. The junction departs from the called germline gene at one end, perhaps through a read error. The chain links TRBV6-7 to TRBJ1-5; 12 positions match TRBD1. TRBV6-7 is an ORF; its function is uncertain. This CDR3 region has 18 residues. The CDR3 DNA reads TGTGCCAGCAGCCTAACGAGGGACAGGGGGCCGGGCAAGCAGCCCCAGCATTTT. It specifies CASSLTRDRGPGKQPQHF.

The chain recombines TRBV5-6 with TRBJ2-7; D gene unclear. CDR3 length: 14 residues. Germline V gene lookup returns CDR1 SGHDT and CDR2 YYEEEE. The ends were cut back, 1 base at V and 6 bases at J, with 14 bases in the middle. CDR3 sequence reads: CASSLRPPMSEQYV. In DNA, the CDR3 is TGTGCCAGCAGCTTGCGACCCCCCATGAGCGAGCAGTACGTC.

J is TRBJ1-1 and V is TRBV5-1; no clear D gene. The CDR3 runs to 14 residues. Per the germline V gene, CDR1 is SGHRS and CDR2 is YFSETQ. Trimming stripped 4 bases from V and 0 bases from J, with 10 bases between. In DNA form, the CDR3 reads TGCGCCAGCAGCGGAGGCTTCATGAACACTGAAGCTTTCTTT. Translated: CASSGGFMNTEAFF.

This clonotype was observed at least ten times. V usage is TRBV7-2 and J usage is TRBJ2-1; 9 positions agree with TRBD2. Per the germline V gene, CDR1 is SGHTA and CDR2 is FQGNSA. This CDR3 comprises 16 residues. The J segment lost 3 bases and the V segment lost 2 bases, leaving 5 bases of the junction unmatched. CDR3 nucleotide sequence: TGTGCCAGCAGCTTACAGCGGGGGGCTCACTACAATGAGCAGTTCTTC. It encodes CASSLQRGAHYNEQFF.

This clonotype has more than one count but fewer than ten. The chain links TRBV20-1 to TRBJ1-1; TRBD1 might be the D (5 bases). Germline V gives CDR1 DFQATT, CDR2 SNEGSKA (reference sequence). Trimming shortened V by 5 bases and J by 0 bases, and 13 bases separated the two germline ends. The CDR3 runs to 14 residues. The CDR3 coding sequence is TGCAGTGCTCTCCGGGACGGCCTGAACACTGAAGCTTTCTTT. This sequence encodes CSALRDGLNTEAFF.

The table lists this clonotype with a few counts. The rearrangement links TRBV18 to TRBJ1-3; TRBD1 might be the D (5 bases). This CDR3 region has 17 residues. Germline assignment: CDR1 KGHSH and CDR2 LQKENI. V was clipped by 1 base and J by 0 bases, with 13 bases between them. The CDR3 sequence is CASSPRGTAVSGNTIYF. CDR3 nucleotide sequence: TGTGCCAGCTCACCACGGGGCACAGCCGTCTCTGGAAACACCATATATTTT.

The CDR3 is CASSPTGTGYEQYV. The CDR3 DNA sequence: TGTGCCAGCTCACCGACCGGGACAGGGTACGAGCAGTACGTC. The V gene is TRBV18, the J gene TRBJ2-7, with TRBD1 matching 9 bases. After removal of 3 bases from V and 4 bases from J, the junction contained 4 bases not matched to a gene. There are 14 residues in the CDR3. Germline-derived CDR1 and CDR2 are KGHSH and LQKENI.

This clonotype showed up just a few times. The V and J genes are TRBV11-1 and TRBJ1-6; 7 nucleotides line up with TRBD1. V shed 4 bases and J 6 bases; nucleotides not matched to a gene: 3. The CDR3 runs 14 residues. Germline CDR1 and CDR2: SGHAT and FQDESV (reference sequence). In DNA, the CDR3 is TGTGCCAGCAGCTCTGACAGGGTTAATTCACCCCTCCACTTT. Translation gives CASSSDRVNSPLHF.

V usage is TRBV7-2 and J usage is TRBJ1-5; no reliable D call. Trimming shortened V by 6 bases and J by 7 bases, and 13 bases separated the two germline ends. The V gene's germline CDR1 is SGHTA and CDR2 FQGNSA. This CDR3 spans 13 amino acids. CDR3 region: CASSPWLEQPQHF. The DNA for the CDR3 is TGTGCCAGCAGTCCTTGGTTGGAGCAGCCCCAGCATTTT.

The rearrangement links TRBV7-2 to TRBJ2-5; D may be TRBD1 or TRBD2 (5 bases each). Trimming took off 2 bases at V and 5 bases at J, with 15 bases between the two ends. This CDR3 has 15 residues. Germline values: CDR1 SGHTA, CDR2 FQGNSA. In nucleotides, the CDR3 is TGTGCCAGCAGCTTATCTAGGGGCTGGGGGGAGACCCAGTACTTC. Translating it yields CASSLSRGWGETQYF.

The chain couples TRBV4-3 to TRBJ2-6; 9 bases fit TRBD1. The CDR3 spans 18 residues. V was pared by 3 bases and J by 1 base, with 7 bases of the junction left unmatched. CDR1 is LGHNA and CDR2 is YSLEER in the germline V gene. The CDR3 spells CASSQWTGAGSGANVLTF. The DNA of the CDR3 is TGCGCCAGCAGCCAGTGGACAGGGGCTGGGTCTGGGGCCAACGTCCTGACTTTC.

This clonotype was counted a single time. The rearrangement links TRBV30 to TRBJ2-3, with D uncertain. The CDR3 runs to 12 residues. CDR1 and CDR2 (germline): GTSNPN, SVGIG (reference sequence). V was cut by 0 bases and J by 8 bases, with 9 bases left in between. In DNA, the CDR3 is TGTGCCTGGAGTGTAAGGGCGACTACGCAGTATTTT. Its translation: CAWSVRATTQYF.

This clonotype was picked up a small number of times. The V and J genes are TRBV7-6 and TRBJ1-3; D is unresolved. The CDR3 length is 12 residues. Trimming removed 5 bases at V and 4 bases at J, with 6 bases between. The germline V gene encodes CDR1 SGHVS and CDR2 FNYEAQ. CDR3: CASSPRGNTIYF. In DNA, the CDR3 is TGTGCCAGCAGCCCCCGAGGAAACACCATATATTTT.

This clonotype appeared a few times. The J gene is TRBJ1-1, the V gene TRBV29-1, with a tentative D call TRBD1 (6 bases). CDR1 and CDR2 from the germline V gene are SQVTM and ANQGSEA. The CDR3 totals 15 residues. Trimming shortened V by 7 bases and J by 0 bases, and 18 bases separated the two germline ends. The CDR3 reads CSADPPGVMNTEAFF. In DNA form, the CDR3 reads TGCAGCGCGGATCCCCCAGGGGTTATGAACACTGAAGCTTTCTTT.